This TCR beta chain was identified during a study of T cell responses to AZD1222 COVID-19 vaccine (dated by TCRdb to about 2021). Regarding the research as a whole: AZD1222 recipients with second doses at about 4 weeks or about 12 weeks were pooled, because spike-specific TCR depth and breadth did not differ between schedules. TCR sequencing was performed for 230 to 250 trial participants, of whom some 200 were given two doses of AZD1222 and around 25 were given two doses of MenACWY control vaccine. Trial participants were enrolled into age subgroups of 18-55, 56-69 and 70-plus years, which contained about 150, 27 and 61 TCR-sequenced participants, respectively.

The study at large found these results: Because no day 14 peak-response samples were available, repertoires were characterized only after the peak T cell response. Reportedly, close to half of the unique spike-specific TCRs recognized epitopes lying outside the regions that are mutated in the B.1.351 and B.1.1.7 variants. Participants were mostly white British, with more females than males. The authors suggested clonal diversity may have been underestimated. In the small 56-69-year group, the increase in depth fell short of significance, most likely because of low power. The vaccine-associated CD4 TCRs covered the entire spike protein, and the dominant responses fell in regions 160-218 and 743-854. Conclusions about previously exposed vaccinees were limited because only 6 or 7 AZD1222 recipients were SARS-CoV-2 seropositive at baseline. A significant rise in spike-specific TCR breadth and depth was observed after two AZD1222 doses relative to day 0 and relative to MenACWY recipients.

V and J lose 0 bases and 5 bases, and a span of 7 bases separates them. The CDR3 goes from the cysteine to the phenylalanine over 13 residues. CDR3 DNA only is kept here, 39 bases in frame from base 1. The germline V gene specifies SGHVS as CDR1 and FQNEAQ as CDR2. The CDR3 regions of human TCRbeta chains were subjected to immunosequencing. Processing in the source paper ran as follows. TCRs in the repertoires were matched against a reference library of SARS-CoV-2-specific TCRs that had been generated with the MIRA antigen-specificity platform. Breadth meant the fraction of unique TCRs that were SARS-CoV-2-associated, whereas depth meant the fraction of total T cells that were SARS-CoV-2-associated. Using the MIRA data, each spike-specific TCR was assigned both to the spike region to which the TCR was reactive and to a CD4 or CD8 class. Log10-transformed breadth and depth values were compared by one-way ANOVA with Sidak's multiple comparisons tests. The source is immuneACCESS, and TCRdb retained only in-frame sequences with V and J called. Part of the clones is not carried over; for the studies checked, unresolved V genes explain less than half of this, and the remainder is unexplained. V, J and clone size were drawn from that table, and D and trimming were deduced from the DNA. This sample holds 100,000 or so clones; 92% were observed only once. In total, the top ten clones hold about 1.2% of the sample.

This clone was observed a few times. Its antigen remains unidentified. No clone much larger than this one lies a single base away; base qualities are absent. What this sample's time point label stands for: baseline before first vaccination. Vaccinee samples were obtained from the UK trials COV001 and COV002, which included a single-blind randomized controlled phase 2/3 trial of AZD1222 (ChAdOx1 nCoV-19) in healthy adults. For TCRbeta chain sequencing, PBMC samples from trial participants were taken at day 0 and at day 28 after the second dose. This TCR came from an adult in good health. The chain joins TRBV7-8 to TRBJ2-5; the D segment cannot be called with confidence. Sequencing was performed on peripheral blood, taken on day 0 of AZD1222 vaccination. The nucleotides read TGTGCCAGCAGCTTAGCGTACGTGGAGACCCAGTACTTC. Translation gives CASSLAYVETQYF.